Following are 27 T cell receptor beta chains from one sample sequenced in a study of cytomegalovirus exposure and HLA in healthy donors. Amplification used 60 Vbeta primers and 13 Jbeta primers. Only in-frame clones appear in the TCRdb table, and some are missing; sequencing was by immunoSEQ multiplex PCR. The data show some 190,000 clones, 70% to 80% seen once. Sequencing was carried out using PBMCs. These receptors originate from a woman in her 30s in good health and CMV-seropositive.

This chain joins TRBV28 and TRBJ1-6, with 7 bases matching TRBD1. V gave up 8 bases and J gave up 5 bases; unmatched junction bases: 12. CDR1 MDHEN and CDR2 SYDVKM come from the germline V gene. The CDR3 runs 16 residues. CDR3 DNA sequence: TGTGCCAGCTCAAATCTGAGGACAGGTGATAATTCACCCCTCCACTTT. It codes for CASSNLRTGDNSPLHF. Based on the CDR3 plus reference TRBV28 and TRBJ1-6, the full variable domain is DVKVTQSSRYLVKRTGEKVFLECVQDMDHENMFWYRQDPGLGLRLIYFSYDVKMKEKGDIPEGYSVSREKKERFSLILESASTNQTSMYLCASSNLRTGDNSPLHFGNGTRLTVT.

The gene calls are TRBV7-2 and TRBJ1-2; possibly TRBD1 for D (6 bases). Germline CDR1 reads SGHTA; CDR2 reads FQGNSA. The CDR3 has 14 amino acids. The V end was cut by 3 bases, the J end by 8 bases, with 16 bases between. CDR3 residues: CASSLDRSSEGYTF. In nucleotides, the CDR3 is TGTGCCAGCAGCTTGGACAGATCCTCGGAGGGCTACACCTTC.

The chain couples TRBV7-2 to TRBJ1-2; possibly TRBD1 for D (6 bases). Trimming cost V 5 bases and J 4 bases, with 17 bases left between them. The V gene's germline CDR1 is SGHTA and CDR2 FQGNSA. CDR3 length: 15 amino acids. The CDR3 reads CASSQDQGRAYGYTF. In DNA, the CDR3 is TGTGCCAGCAGCCAAGACCAGGGGAGGGCCTATGGCTACACCTTC.

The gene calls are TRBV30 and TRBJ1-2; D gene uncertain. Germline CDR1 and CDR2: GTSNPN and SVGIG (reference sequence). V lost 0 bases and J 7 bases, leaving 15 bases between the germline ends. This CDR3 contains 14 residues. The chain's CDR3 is CAWSVQEARGGYTF. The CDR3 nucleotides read TGTGCCTGGAGTGTCCAGGAGGCCCGGGGTGGCTACACCTTC.

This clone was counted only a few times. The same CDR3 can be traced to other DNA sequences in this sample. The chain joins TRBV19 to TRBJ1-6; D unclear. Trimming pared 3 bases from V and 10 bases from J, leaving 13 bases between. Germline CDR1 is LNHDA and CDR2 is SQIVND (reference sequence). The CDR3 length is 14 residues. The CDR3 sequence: CASSMAASSSPLHF. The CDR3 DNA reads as TGTGCCAGTAGTATGGCGGCTAGTAGCTCACCCCTCCACTTT.

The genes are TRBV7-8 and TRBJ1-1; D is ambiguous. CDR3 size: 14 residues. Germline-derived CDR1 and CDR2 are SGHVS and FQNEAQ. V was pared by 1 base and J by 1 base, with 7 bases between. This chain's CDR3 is CASSLGQANTEAFF. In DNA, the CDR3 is TGTGCCAGCAGCTTAGGGCAGGCGAACACTGAAGCTTTCTTT.

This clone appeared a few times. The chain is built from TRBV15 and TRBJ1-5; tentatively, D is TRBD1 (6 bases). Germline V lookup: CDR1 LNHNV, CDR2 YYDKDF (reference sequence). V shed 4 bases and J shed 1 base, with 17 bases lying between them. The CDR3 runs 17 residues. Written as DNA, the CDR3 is TGTGCCACCAGCACCTCATACCTGGACAGAAGCAATCAGCCCCAGCATTTT. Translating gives CATSTSYLDRSNQPQHF.

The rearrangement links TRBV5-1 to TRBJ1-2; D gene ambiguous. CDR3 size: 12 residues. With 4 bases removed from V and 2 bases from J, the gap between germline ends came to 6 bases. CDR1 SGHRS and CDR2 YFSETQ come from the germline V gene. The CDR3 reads CASSEQNYGYTF. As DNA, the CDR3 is TGCGCCAGCAGCGAACAGAACTATGGCTACACCTTC. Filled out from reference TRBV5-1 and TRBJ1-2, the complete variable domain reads KAGVTQTPRYLIKTRGQQVTLSCSPISGHRSVSWYQQTPGQGLQFLFEYFSETQRNKGNFPGRFSGRQFSNSRSEMNVSTLELGDSALYLCASSEQNYGYTFGSGTRLTVV.

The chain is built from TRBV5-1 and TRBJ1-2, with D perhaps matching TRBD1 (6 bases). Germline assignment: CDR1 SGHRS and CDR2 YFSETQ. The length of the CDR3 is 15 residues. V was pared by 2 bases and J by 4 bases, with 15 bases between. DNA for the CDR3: TGCGCCAGCAGCTTAGTGACAGGCAATACCTATGGCTACACCTTC. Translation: CASSLVTGNTYGYTF.

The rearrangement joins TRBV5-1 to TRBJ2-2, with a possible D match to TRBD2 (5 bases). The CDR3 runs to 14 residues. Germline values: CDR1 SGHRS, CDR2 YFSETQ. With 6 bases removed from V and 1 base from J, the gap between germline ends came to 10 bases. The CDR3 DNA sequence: TGCGCCAGCACCGAACTAGGGAACACCGGGGAGCTGTTTTTT. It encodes CASTELGNTGELFF.

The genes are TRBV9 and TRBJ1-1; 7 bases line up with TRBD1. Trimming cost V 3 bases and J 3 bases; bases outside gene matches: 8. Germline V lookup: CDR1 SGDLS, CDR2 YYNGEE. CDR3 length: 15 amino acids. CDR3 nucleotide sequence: TGTGCCAGCAGCGGGGACAGTAGACCGGACACTGAAGCTTTCTTT. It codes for CASSGDSRPDTEAFF.

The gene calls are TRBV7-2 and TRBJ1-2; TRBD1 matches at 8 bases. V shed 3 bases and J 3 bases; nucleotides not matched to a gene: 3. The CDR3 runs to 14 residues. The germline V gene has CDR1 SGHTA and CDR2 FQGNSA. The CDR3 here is CASSLTGADYGYTF. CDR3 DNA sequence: TGTGCCAGCAGCTTGACAGGGGCAGACTATGGCTACACCTTC.

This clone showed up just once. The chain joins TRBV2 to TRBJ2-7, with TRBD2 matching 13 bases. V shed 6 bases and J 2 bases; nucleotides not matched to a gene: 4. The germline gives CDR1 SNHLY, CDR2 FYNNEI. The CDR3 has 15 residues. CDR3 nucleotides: TGTGCCAGCAGACCGACTAGCGGGGGGACCTACGAGCAGTACTTC. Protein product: CASRPTSGGTYEQYF.

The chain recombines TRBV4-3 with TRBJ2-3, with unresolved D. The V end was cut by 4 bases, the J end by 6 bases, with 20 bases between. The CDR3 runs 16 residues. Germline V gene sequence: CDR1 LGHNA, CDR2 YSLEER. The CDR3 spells CASSPGGAPTPDTQYF. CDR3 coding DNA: TGCGCCAGCAGCCCTGGCGGAGCGCCCACCCCCGATACGCAGTATTTT.

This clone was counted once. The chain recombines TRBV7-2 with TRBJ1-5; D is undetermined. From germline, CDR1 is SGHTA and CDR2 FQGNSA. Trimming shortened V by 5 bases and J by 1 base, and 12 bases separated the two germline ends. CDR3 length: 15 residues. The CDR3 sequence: CASSPAGVSNQPQHF. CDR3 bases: TGTGCCAGCAGCCCGGCCGGGGTGAGCAATCAGCCCCAGCATTTT.

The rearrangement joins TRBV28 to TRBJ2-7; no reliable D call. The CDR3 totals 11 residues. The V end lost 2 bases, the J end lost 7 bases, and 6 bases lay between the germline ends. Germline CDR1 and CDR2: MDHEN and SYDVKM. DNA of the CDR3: TGTGCCAGCAGTTTAGCGTGGGAGCAGTACTTC. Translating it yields CASSLAWEQYF.

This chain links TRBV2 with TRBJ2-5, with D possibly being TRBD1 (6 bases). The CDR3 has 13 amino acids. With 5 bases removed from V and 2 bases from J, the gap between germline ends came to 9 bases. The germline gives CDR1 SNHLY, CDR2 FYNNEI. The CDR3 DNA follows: TGTGCCAGCAGTCGGGACACACAAGAGACCCAGTACTTC. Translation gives CASSRDTQETQYF.

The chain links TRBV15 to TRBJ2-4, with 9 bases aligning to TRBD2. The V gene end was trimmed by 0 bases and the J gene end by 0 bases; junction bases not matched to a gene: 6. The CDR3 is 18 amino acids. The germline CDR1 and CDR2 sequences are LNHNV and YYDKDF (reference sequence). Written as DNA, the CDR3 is TGTGCCACCAGCAGAGATCGCGGGGGGGATTTAGCCAAAAACATTCAGTACTTC. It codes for CATSRDRGGDLAKNIQYF. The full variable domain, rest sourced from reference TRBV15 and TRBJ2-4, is DAMVIQNPRYQVTQFGKPVTLSCSQTLNHNVMYWYQQKSSQAPKLLFHYYDKDFNNEADTPDNFQSRRPNTSFCFLDIRSPGLGDTAMYLCATSRDRGGDLAKNIQYFGAGTRLSVL.

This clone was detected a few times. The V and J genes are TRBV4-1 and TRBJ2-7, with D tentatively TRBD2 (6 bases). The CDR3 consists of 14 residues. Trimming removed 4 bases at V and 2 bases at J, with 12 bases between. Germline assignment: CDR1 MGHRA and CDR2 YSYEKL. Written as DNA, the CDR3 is TGCGCCAGCAGCCTCTTGACGGGGGCCTACGAGCAGTACTTC. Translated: CASSLLTGAYEQYF.

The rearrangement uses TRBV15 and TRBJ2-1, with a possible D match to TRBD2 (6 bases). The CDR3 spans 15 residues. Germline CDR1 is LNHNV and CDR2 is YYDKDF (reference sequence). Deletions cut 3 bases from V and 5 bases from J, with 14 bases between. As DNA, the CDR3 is TGTGCCACCAGCAGGGGAGGTTCACTGGACAATGAGCAGTTCTTC. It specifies CATSRGGSLDNEQFF.

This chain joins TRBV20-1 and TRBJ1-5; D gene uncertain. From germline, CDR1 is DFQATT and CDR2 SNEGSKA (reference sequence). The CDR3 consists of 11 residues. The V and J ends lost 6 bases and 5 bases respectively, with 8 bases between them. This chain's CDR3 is CSASGDQPQHF. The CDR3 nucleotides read TGCAGTGCGAGTGGTGATCAGCCCCAGCATTTT.

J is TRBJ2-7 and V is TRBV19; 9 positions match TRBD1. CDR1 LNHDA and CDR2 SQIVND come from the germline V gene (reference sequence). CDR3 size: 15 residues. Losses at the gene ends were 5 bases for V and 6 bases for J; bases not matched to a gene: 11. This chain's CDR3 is CASSSRDRDLREQYF. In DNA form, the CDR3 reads TGTGCCAGTAGTTCACGGGACAGGGATCTACGCGAGCAGTACTTC.

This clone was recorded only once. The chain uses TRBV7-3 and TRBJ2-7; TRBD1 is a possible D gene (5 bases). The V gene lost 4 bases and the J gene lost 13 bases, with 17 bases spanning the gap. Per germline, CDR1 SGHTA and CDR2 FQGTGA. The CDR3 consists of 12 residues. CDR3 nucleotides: TGTGCCAGCAGCTACTTCGCAGGGAAGTTATACTTC. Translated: CASSYFAGKLYF.

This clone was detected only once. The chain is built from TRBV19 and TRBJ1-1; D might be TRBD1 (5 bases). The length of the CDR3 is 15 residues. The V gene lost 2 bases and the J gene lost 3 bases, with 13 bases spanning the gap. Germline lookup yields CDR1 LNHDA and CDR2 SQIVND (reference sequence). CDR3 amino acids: CASSIYPGYDTEAFF. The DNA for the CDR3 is TGTGCCAGTAGTATATATCCAGGGTACGACACTGAAGCTTTCTTT. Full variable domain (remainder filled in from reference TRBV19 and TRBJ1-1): DGGITQSPKYLFRKEGQNVTLSCEQNLNHDAMYWYRQDPGQGLRLIYYSQIVNDFQKGDIAEGYSVSREKKESFPLTVTSAQKNPTAFYLCASSIYPGYDTEAFFGQGTRLTVV.

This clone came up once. CDR3 nucleotides: TGCGCCAGCAGCTTGGCTAGTTCGCAAACCCAGTACTTC. This gives the protein CASSLASSQTQYF. The V and J genes are TRBV5-1 and TRBJ2-5; unclear D gene. The CDR3 is made up of 13 amino acids. Germline CDR1 reads SGHRS; CDR2 reads YFSETQ. The V end lost 0 bases, the J end lost 8 bases, and 11 bases lay between the germline ends.

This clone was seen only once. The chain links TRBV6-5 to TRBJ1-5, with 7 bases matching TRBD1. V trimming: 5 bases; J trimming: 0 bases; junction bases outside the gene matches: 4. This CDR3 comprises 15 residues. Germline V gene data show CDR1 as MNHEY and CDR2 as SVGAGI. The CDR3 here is CASSRQGGSNQPQHF. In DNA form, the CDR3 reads TGTGCCAGCAGTCGACAGGGCGGTAGCAATCAGCCCCAGCATTTT.

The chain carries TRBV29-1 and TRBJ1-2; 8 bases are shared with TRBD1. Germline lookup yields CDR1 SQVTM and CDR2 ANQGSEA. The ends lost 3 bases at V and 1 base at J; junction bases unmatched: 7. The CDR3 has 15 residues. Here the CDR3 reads CSVEEQGGLNYGYTF. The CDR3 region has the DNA TGCAGCGTTGAGGAACAGGGGGGGCTTAACTATGGCTACACCTTC.